One and the same sample provided the 9 T cell receptor beta chains below, sequenced in a study of long-term antiretroviral therapy in people with HIV. Sequencing relied on immunoSEQ assay v3.0, run at survey level. Produced via immunoSEQ multiplex PCR; TCRdb's table is partial and in-frame only. Of tens of thousands of clones in the sample, 70% to 90% are singletons; the top ten hold around 3.8%. Material: unsorted PBMCs, obtained 0.8 years before starting antiretroviral therapy. These receptors came from a man between 18 and 35 years old with HIV.

The V gene is TRBV29-1, the J gene TRBJ2-1; TRBD2 agrees at 8 bases. Germline CDR1 SQVTM, CDR2 ANQGSEA. V was pared by 3 bases and J by 3 bases, with 10 bases of the junction left unmatched. The CDR3 covers 16 residues. The CDR3, as DNA: TGCAGCGTTGAGACGCGGGGGAGCGGGAGCTACAATGAGCAGTTCTTC. This codes for CSVETRGSGSYNEQFF.

This chain uses TRBV5-1 with TRBJ1-1; 9 positions agree with TRBD1. Trimming took 3 bases from V and 6 from J; bases not matched to a gene: 12. This CDR3 region has 16 residues. Germline assignment: CDR1 SGHRS and CDR2 YFSETQ. The CDR3 sequence: CASSYLTGTGSAEAFF. The CDR3 region has the DNA TGCGCCAGCAGCTACCTTACCGGGACAGGGTCTGCTGAAGCTTTCTTT.

The CDR3 nucleotides are TGTGCCAGCAGTGAAGCGCTGGCCATCTCCACCTTATACGAGCAGTACTTC. Its translation is CASSEALAISTLYEQYF. The genes are TRBV6-1 and TRBJ2-7; D uncertain. The CDR3 covers 17 residues. Looked up from germline, CDR1 is MNHNS and CDR2 is SASEGT. V was cut by 0 bases and J by 4 bases, with 19 bases left in between.

This chain joins TRBV11-2 and TRBJ2-5; TRBD2 agrees at 14 bases. Germline assignment: CDR1 SGHAT and CDR2 FQNNGV. The J segment lost 5 bases and the V segment lost 5 bases, leaving 10 bases of the junction unmatched. There are 17 residues in the CDR3. The CDR3 spells CASSPPTSGGARETQYF. In DNA, the CDR3 is TGTGCCAGCAGCCCCCCGACTAGCGGGGGGGCCCGGGAGACCCAGTACTTC.

V and J are TRBV5-1 and TRBJ1-3; D is unresolved. V dropped 5 bases and J dropped 0 bases, with 12 bases sitting between them. The CDR3 contains 15 residues. Germline loops: CDR1 SGHRS, CDR2 YFSETQ. CDR3 sequence reads: CASRNGPSSGNTIYF. In DNA, the CDR3 is TGCGCCAGCAGGAACGGACCGAGCTCTGGAAACACCATATATTTT.

The chain uses TRBV20-1 and TRBJ2-7, with TRBD2 matching over 7 bases. Germline trimming cut 5 bases from V and 6 bases from J; bases unmatched to any gene: 4. CDR1 and CDR2 from the germline V gene are DFQATT and SNEGSKA (reference sequence). The CDR3 has 11 residues. CDR3: CSAWDYGEQYF. CDR3 bases: TGCAGTGCTTGGGACTATGGCGAGCAGTACTTC.

The chain recombines TRBV4-3 with TRBJ1-4; D unresolved. This CDR3 region has 18 residues. The V gene lost 0 bases and the J gene lost 7 bases, with 21 bases spanning the gap. Germline CDR1 LGHNA, CDR2 YSLEER. CDR3 bases: TGCGCCAGCAGCCAAGATCGGTTTTTGGTCAGCTCTTCTGAAAAACTGTTTTTT. Translating gives CASSQDRFLVSSSEKLFF.

The chain joins TRBV19 to TRBJ1-5, with a possible D match to TRBD1 (5 bases). The V gene's germline CDR1 is LNHDA and CDR2 SQIVND (reference sequence). The ends were cut back, 4 bases at V and 1 base at J, with 26 bases in the middle. The CDR3 has 20 amino acids. The CDR3 is CASSTVGVGPGLVSNQPQHF. DNA of the CDR3: TGTGCCAGTAGTACCGTGGGGGTGGGACCCGGCCTAGTAAGCAATCAGCCCCAGCATTTT.

The chain combines TRBV7-8 with TRBJ2-2; D may be TRBD2 (6 bases). Trimming pared 6 bases from V and 3 bases from J, leaving 17 bases between. Germline V gene lookup returns CDR1 SGHVS and CDR2 FQNEAQ. The CDR3 is made up of 16 amino acids. In DNA form, the CDR3 reads TGTGCCAGCAGGGAGACGGAGGCGGGGTACACCGGGGAGCTGTTTTTT. It translates to CASRETEAGYTGELFF.